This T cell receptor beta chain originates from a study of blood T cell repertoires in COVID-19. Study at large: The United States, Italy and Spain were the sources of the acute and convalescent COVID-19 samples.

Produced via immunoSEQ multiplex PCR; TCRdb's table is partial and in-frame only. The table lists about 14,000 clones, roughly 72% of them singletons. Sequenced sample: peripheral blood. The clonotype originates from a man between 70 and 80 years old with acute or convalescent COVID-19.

The CDR3 nucleotides read TGTGCCAGCTACGGAGCCCCCCGAAACGGCTACACCTTC. Protein: CASYGAPRNGYTF. The gene calls are TRBV9 and TRBJ1-2, with D uncertain. Per the germline V gene, CDR1 is SGDLS and CDR2 is YYNGEE. The V and J ends lost 7 bases and 8 bases respectively, with 18 bases between them. The CDR3 is 13 amino acids.